The rows below give T cell receptor beta chains drawn from one sample of a study of T cell changes during pregnancy in multiple sclerosis. Clones were sequenced by immunoSEQ multiplex PCR, and TCRdb holds only the in-frame ones, with some missing. The sample lists nearly 110,000 clones; roughly 92% were seen once. Specimen: peripheral blood, collected in the third trimester of pregnancy. The source of these receptors is a female donor in good health, enrolled as a control in a pregnancy study. Each CDR3 is given with its conserved first and last residue. A D gene is named only where the DNA matches it firmly. Some rows have no size entry. The others give once, few or many, or a class for an expanded clone.

length,J,V,size,D,CDR3,DNA
17,TRBJ2-5,TRBV19,.,TRBD1,CASSIPGQGYIQETQYF,TGTGCCAGTAGTATTCCGGGACAGGGCTATATACAAGAGACCCAGTACTTC
13,TRBJ2-2,TRBV30,.,TRBD1,CACGDSPTGELFF,TGTGCCTGTGGGGACAGCCCCACCGGGGAGCTGTTTTTT
15,TRBJ2-7,TRBV4-3,.,TRBD2,CASSQLSGGRAEQYF,TGCGCCAGCAGCCAACTGAGCGGGGGAAGAGCCGAGCAGTACTTC
15,TRBJ1-2,TRBV18,.,TRBD1,CASSPPGTGKDGYTF,TGTGCCAGCTCACCGCCTGGGACAGGGAAGGATGGCTACACCTTC
15,TRBJ2-3,TRBV27,.,TRBD1,CASNPGTARTDTQYF,TGTGCCAGCAATCCCGGGACAGCCCGGACAGATACGCAGTATTTT
16,TRBJ1-3,TRBV7-9,.,.,CASSSTAGRAGNTIYF,TGTGCCAGCAGCTCCACGGCCGGCAGGGCTGGAAACACCATATATTTT
16,TRBJ2-2,TRBV4-3,.,TRBD2,CASSQDMGGITGELFF,TGCGCCAGCAGCCAAGATATGGGGGGGATCACCGGGGAGCTGTTTTTT
15,TRBJ1-2,TRBV7-3,.,.,CASSLNGDSYGGYTF,TGTGCCAGCAGCTTAAACGGTGACTCCTATGGTGGCTACACCTTC
17,TRBJ2-5,TRBV11-3,.,TRBD2,CASSLWGVAGMEETQYF,TGTGCCAGCAGCTTATGGGGGGTAGCGGGGATGGAGGAGACCCAGTACTTC
14,TRBJ2-1,TRBV18,once,.,CASSPASSGDEQFF,TGTGCCAGCTCACCGGCATCTTCAGGCGATGAGCAGTTCTTC
15,TRBJ2-3,TRBV19,.,TRBD1,CASSPGTASTDTQYF,TGTGCCAGTAGTCCCGGGACAGCTAGCACAGATACGCAGTATTTT
16,TRBJ1-2,TRBV7-2,.,.,CASSPYGRGMHYGYTF,TGTGCCAGCAGCCCCTACGGGAGGGGCATGCACTATGGCTACACCTTC
13,TRBJ2-3,TRBV27,.,.,CASSLSEADTQYF,TGTGCCAGCAGTTTATCGGAGGCAGATACGCAGTATTTT
15,TRBJ1-1,TRBV6-5,few,TRBD1,CASSRQGVRFTEAFF,TGTGCCAGCAGTCGACAGGGGGTTAGATTCACTGAAGCTTTCTTT
15,TRBJ2-7,TRBV6-1,.,.,CASSELRTTLGEQYF,TGTGCCAGCAGTGAATTGCGGACTACGTTGGGCGAGCAGTACTTC
15,TRBJ2-2,TRBV5-1,.,.,CASSFDRLSTGELFF,TGCGCCAGCAGCTTCGACAGGTTATCAACCGGGGAGCTGTTTTTT
17,TRBJ1-1,TRBV5-4,.,TRBD1,CASSLLPTGSMNTEAFF,TGTGCCAGCAGCTTACTCCCGACAGGGAGCATGAACACTGAAGCTTTCTTT
14,TRBJ1-5,TRBV28,.,TRBD1,CASSWTGVNQPQHF,TGTGCCAGCTCTTGGACAGGGGTAAATCAGCCCCAGCATTTT
15,TRBJ1-3,TRBV4-1,.,.,CASSQHRFSGNTIYF,TGCGCCAGCAGCCAACACAGGTTCTCTGGAAACACCATATATTTT
12,TRBJ1-4,TRBV27,.,.,CAGRGRNEKLFF,TGTGCCGGGAGGGGGAGGAATGAAAAACTGTTTTTT